This TCR beta chain is from a study of blood T cell repertoires in COVID-19 (TCRdb year 2020). For the wider study: Samples covering the acute and convalescent phases of COVID-19 were provided by collaborators in the United States, Italy and Spain. A de-identified subject ID, COVID-19 status, age in years and sex were almost always included in the sample metadata. The repertoires were released in a freely available public database meant as a resource for research on the immune response to SARS-CoV-2. Subjects who had been exposed to COVID-19, were actively infected with it, or had recovered from it provided the deeply sampled blood TCRbeta repertoires that made up the dataset. The samples were drawn from the first 160 participants of the ongoing ImmuneRACE study and from 1,200 or so subjects provided by 6 global collaborators. The prospective study material was composed of cDNA or gDNA derived from T cells, B-cell-depleted T cells, or PBMCs. HLA class I and class II types, where available, came from metadata supplied by the sample provider rather than from assay-based typing. Beyond this particular receptor, the publication reports: How much clinical and demographic metadata was included differed by source and by participant, and the metadata was provided uncurated.

The immunoSEQ Assay, a bias-controlled multiplex PCR, was used to amplify TCRbeta CDR3 regions from genomic DNA. The authors' pipeline ran thus. The number of nucleated cells in each sample was estimated from the amplification of reference gene primers within the assay. Sequence reads were collapsed and filtered to measure the absolute abundance of every unique TCRbeta CDR3 rearrangement. For each sample, productive Simpson clonality was calculated as the square root of Simpson's diversity index over productive rearrangements. TCRdb took over this immuneACCESS table, retaining in-frame rearrangements with V and J assigned. Such tables are incomplete; in checked studies, under half of the missing clones stem from an unresolved V gene, and the remainder is unexplained. V, J and clone size are those of that table, while D and trimming were read from the DNA. In this sample the table shows about 58,000 clones, about 80% of which occur a single time. Of the sample, about 9.2% is held by the ten largest clones.

One collaborating source in Seattle enrolled patients during active infection and followed them longitudinally through the course of disease. Each collaborating institution followed its own protocols to collect whole blood in K2EDTA tubes. For TCRbeta analysis, collaborators shipped samples as frozen whole blood, isolated PBMCs, or DNA extracted from either of those sample types. CDR1 and CDR2 (MDHEN, SYDVKM) derive from the germline V gene. V is reduced by 5 bases and J by 0 bases, leaving a spacing of 8 bases between them. The CDR3 goes from the cysteine to the phenylalanine over 13 residues. The read is trimmed to its CDR3 DNA, 39 bases read in frame from base 1. As regards this clone: The target of this receptor is not known. Base qualities are not recorded, but no much larger clone differs from it by a single base.

The TCR originated in an elderly man with COVID-19, enrolled during active disease. The V and J genes are TRBV28 and TRBJ2-7; no D segment can be confidently identified. The sample comprised peripheral blood. The CDR3 corresponds to CASSPSLSYEQYF. The nucleotide sequence is TGTGCCAGCAGTCCGAGCCTCTCCTACGAGCAGTACTTC.